A selection of T cell receptor beta chains follows, all from one sample in a study of quantifying T cell responses using KT2 cells. TCRdb processed the UMI-ligation and nested PCR reads anew with MiXCR; each CDR3 protein has one entry. The sample holds fewer than 50,000 distinct CDR3 sequences, about 15% seen once. The sequencing sample was made of PBMCs spiked with cells of the T cell clone KT2. These receptors all come from a human donor. Both conserved end residues are part of each CDR3. The D gene is left open where the match is weak. Clone sizes are given selectively: once, few, many, or a class where the clone is expanded.

>TRBD2|TRBV7-2|few|TRBJ2-7
TGTGCCAGCAGCTCGTTAGCGGGAGGAGTTTACGAGCAGTACTTC
CASSSLAGGVYEQYF
>NA|TRBV25-1|NA|TRBJ2-1
TGTGCCAGCAGTGAACCCGGGAGTGGCGGGAAGTACAATGAGCAGTTCTTC
CASSEPGSGGKYNEQFF
>NA|TRBV19|NA|TRBJ2-7
TGTGCCAGTAGACCGAGTCTCTCCTACGAGCAGTACTTC
CASRPSLSYEQYF
>TRBD2|TRBV15|NA|TRBJ2-1
TGTGCCACCAGCAGAGATCTTGGCGCGGGAGGTTATGAGCAGTTCTTC
CATSRDLGAGGYEQFF
>TRBD1|TRBV6-6|many|TRBJ1-5
TGTGCCAGCAGCCCGCCGGGACAGGGCGCGGACCAGCCCCAGCATTTT
CASSPPGQGADQPQHF
>NA|TRBV18|few|TRBJ2-5
TGTGCCAGCTCACCACCTGACAAGAAGGAGACCCAGTACTTC
CASSPPDKKETQYF
>NA|TRBV29-1|NA|TRBJ1-5
TGCAGCGTTGAAGCCAGGGAAGCGGGGCAGCCCCAGCATTTT
CSVEAREAGQPQHF
>NA|TRBV12-3/TRBV12-4|NA|TRBJ2-3
TGTGCCAGCAGTTTCCCGGGACCCCGCACAGATACGCAGTATTTT
CASSFPGPRTDTQYF
>TRBD1|TRBV30|few|TRBJ1-6
TGTGCCTGGAGAGTGCTGACAGGGGGCGCATCACCCCTCCACTTT
CAWRVLTGGASPLHF
>TRBD1|TRBV11-2|few|TRBJ1-2
TGTGCCAGCAGCCCATTCGTCCCGGGACAGGGCGGGCACTATGGCTACACCTTC
CASSPFVPGQGGHYGYTF
>NA|TRBV7-3|few|TRBJ1-6
TGTGCCAGCAGCTCAGGGACAAATAATTCACCCCTCCACTTT
CASSSGTNNSPLHF
>NA|TRBV20-1|NA|TRBJ2-7
TGCAGTGCTAGCGGGAGAGTCACCTACGAGCAGTACTTC
CSASGRVTYEQYF
>NA|TRBV3-1|NA|TRBJ2-7
TGTGCCAGCAGCCCGCACCTCTACCGGGACATTTCCTACGAGCAGTACTTC
CASSPHLYRDISYEQYF
>TRBD2|TRBV27|many|TRBJ2-1
TGTGCCAGCAGTTCCCTCCTAGCGGGGGTTTTCAATGAGCAGTTCTTC
CASSSLLAGVFNEQFF
>NA|TRBV12-3/TRBV12-4|few|TRBJ1-2
TGTGCCAGCGCTACCAACTACTATGGCTACACCTTC
CASATNYYGYTF
>NA|TRBV6-5|few|TRBJ1-1
TGTGCCAGCAGTTACGCGCCCCCCATGAACACTGAAGCTTTCTTT
CASSYAPPMNTEAFF
>TRBD1|TRBV5-5|few|TRBJ1-2
TGTGCCAGCAGAAAACTACCCCGGGACAGGGTCAACTATGGCTACACCTTC
CASRKLPRDRVNYGYTF
>TRBD1|TRBV6-5|few|TRBJ2-3
TGTGCCAGCAGGGACAGGATCACCGATACGCAGTATTTT
CASRDRITDTQYF
>NA|TRBV7-9|NA|TRBJ1-5
TGTGCCAGCAGCTTCGGAGGGACTCCGCGACCCCAGCATTTT
CASSFGGTPRPQHF
>NA|TRBV12-3/TRBV12-4|NA|TRBJ2-5
TGTGCCAGCAGTTTGCGATCGAGGGGAGGAGAGACCCAGTACTTC
CASSLRSRGGETQYF
>NA|TRBV11-3|NA|TRBJ2-3
TGTGCCAGCAGCCAAGGACTAAACACAGATACGCAGTATTTT
CASSQGLNTDTQYF
>NA|TRBV11-1|NA|TRBJ1-1
TGTGCCAGCAGCAGCAGGGACATGAACACTGAAGCTTTCTTT
CASSSRDMNTEAFF
>NA|TRBV20-1|few|TRBJ1-3
TGCAGTGCTAGAGATGTCGGGGCCCGCCTGGCGGGAAACACCATATATTTT
CSARDVGARLAGNTIYF
>NA|TRBV7-8|few|TRBJ2-5
TGTGCCAGCAGCCCTTCCTTCTCGGGGGAGACCCAGTACTTC
CASSPSFSGETQYF
>TRBD2|TRBV20-1|few|TRBJ2-1
TGCAGTGCTCATATAGCGGGAGGAGGGGCCTACAATGAGCAGTTCTTC
CSAHIAGGGAYNEQFF
>TRBD2|TRBV11-1|many|TRBJ2-5
TGTGCCAGCAGCTCCCCGGCTAGCGGGAGGGAGACCCAGTACTTC
CASSSPASGRETQYF
>TRBD2|TRBV6-2/TRBV6-3|few|TRBJ2-1
TGTGCCAGCAGTTACGTACTAGCGGGAGTCGGTGAGCAGTTCTTC
CASSYVLAGVGEQFF
>NA|TRBV3-2|many|TRBJ1-5
TGTGCCAGCAGCCAAGACAAACCCTACCGCAGGGCCCCAAGCAATCAGCCCCAGCATTTT
CASSQDKPYRRAPSNQPQHF
>NA|TRBV29-1|few|TRBJ1-3
TGCAGCGTTCGGTCCCCAAGCTCTGGAAACACCATATATTTT
CSVRSPSSGNTIYF
>NA|TRBV24-1|few|TRBJ1-1
TGTGCCGGCCATGATTGTCGGAACACTGAAGCTTTCTTT
CAGHDCRNTEAFF
>NA|TRBV7-2|few|TRBJ2-5
TGTGCCAGCAGCCCCTCCCGAGAGACCCAGTACTTC
CASSPSRETQYF
>TRBD2|TRBV6-4|many|TRBJ2-3
TGTGCCAGCAGTGACTCGGCGGGAGGGCCAGATACGCAGTATTTT
CASSDSAGGPDTQYF
>NA|TRBV5-4|NA|TRBJ2-2
TGTGCCAGCAGCCCAAACACCGGGGAGCTGTTTTTT
CASSPNTGELFF
>TRBD2|TRBV2|few|TRBJ2-1
TGTGCCAGCCTTAGCGGGAGAATTGGCAATGAGCAGTTCTTC
CASLSGRIGNEQFF
>NA|TRBV6-1|few|TRBJ2-2
TGTGCCAGCCGGCAAGGCGGGGAGCTGTTTTTT
CASRQGGELFF
>NA|TRBV6-2/TRBV6-3|NA|TRBJ2-2
TGTGCCAGCTCGGTAGACAACACCGGGGAGCTGTTTTTT
CASSVDNTGELFF
>TRBD1|TRBV6-5|few|TRBJ1-4
TGTGCCAGCAGTTACTCCCGGACAGGGCGGGACGAAAAACTGTTTTTT
CASSYSRTGRDEKLFF
>NA|TRBV12-3/TRBV12-4|many|TRBJ2-5
TGTGCCAGCAGTCAAAGAGGGACTTCGCGGTCAGAGACCCAGTACTTC
CASSQRGTSRSETQYF
>TRBD1|TRBV27|few|TRBJ2-7
TGTGCCAGCAGTTTAAGGGACAGGGGGCGCGAGCAGTACTTC
CASSLRDRGREQYF
>TRBD1|TRBV3-1|many|TRBJ1-6
TGTGCCAGCAGCCCGGGACAGGGACAGTCACCCCTCCACTTT
CASSPGQGQSPLHF
>NA|TRBV19|few|TRBJ2-7
TGTGCCAGTAGTAAATGGGACAAGACCTACGAGCAGTACTTC
CASSKWDKTYEQYF
>NA|TRBV1|NA|TRBJ2-5
TGCACCAGCAGCCAAGAGACTATCCGGGAGACCCAGTACTTC
CTSSQETIRETQYF
>NA|TRBV6-1|NA|TRBJ2-2
TGTGCCAGCAGTGGGACTGGGCTCACAGGGGAGCTGTTTTTT
CASSGTGLTGELFF